The T cell receptor (beta chain) described here comes from a study of PD-1 blockade in mismatch repair-deficient tumors. Looking at the study overall: All were previously treated, progressing patients with about 12 mismatch repair-deficient cancer types.

Repertoires were generated with immunoSEQ multiplex PCR, while TCRdb's copy carries only in-frame clones and drops some. The data hold around 100,000 clones, with more than 60% observed a single time. Study observations and caveats: Rapid post-treatment expansion, then contraction, generally preceding radiologic response, marked tumor-resident clones.

V was clipped by 2 bases and J by 2 bases; unmatched bases: 0. The germline V gene encodes CDR1 LNHNV and CDR2 YYDKDF (reference sequence). The CDR3 loop spans 14 amino acids. A remark on this clone: The antigen remains undetermined.

Every patient had mismatch repair deficiency by PCR or immunohistochemistry. A few pembrolizumab responders had their TCRs sequenced. The sequence was collected from an adult with mismatch repair-deficient cancer. The chain uses TRBV15 and TRBJ2-5, with 9 bases identical to TRBD2. The input for sequencing was peripheral blood, taken 60 weeks after starting pembrolizumab. The CDR3 is CATSRLAGQETQYF. CDR3 sequence (DNA): TGTGCCACCAGCAGACTAGCGGGGCAAGAGACCCAGTACTTC.